A selection of T cell receptor beta chains follows, all from one sample in a study of T cells in Graves' hyperthyroidism and ophthalmopathy. TCRdb re-analysed the multiplex PCR reads in MiXCR, keeping a single row per CDR3 protein. The top ten hold roughly 19% of the sample, which has hundreds of thousands of distinct CDR3 sequences, approximately 14% seen once. Sequencing was done on a sample of blood. The receptors were sampled from an older woman with Graves' ophthalmopathy. Each CDR3 is given with its conserved first and last residue. D genes are given only for firm matches. Clone size, where shown, is once, few, many, or a class for clones that have expanded.

clone size	J gene	D gene	V gene	CDR3 DNA	CDR3 protein
many	TRBJ2-1	.	TRBV2	TGTGCCAGCAGTGAAGGCCACCCGGGACGGGGGCGGTTCTTC	CASSEGHPGRGRFF
few	TRBJ2-7	TRBD1	TRBV28	TGTGCCAGCACCCAACAGGGGGTACGCCCCCACGAGCAGTACTTC	CASTQQGVRPHEQYF
many	TRBJ2-5	.	TRBV6-1	TGTGCCAGCAGTGAGCCGGGCAAAGAAGAGACCCAGTACTTC	CASSEPGKEETQYF
many	TRBJ1-2	.	TRBV6-1	TGTGCCAGCACTAGACAGAGAGATTATGGCTACACCTTC	CASTRQRDYGYTF
few	TRBJ2-1	TRBD2	TRBV19	TGTGCCAGTAGTATGACAGGGACTAGCGGGCTTTACAATGAGCAGTTCTTC	CASSMTGTSGLYNEQFF
few	TRBJ1-3	.	TRBV29-1	TGCAGCGTTATACCCTCTGGAAACACCATATATTTT	CSVIPSGNTIYF
.	TRBJ2-1	TRBD2	TRBV18	TGTGCCAGCTCACCCAGCGGGAGGGCTGAGCAGTTCTTC	CASSPSGRAEQFF
.	TRBJ1-5	TRBD1	TRBV27	TGTGCCAGCAGTCCCGAGGGGACAGCGTCGGGTTGGCCCCAGCATTTT	CASSPEGTASGWPQHF
many	TRBJ2-5	.	TRBV18	TGTGCCAGCTCACCCGGGACGCTCCAAGAGACCCAGTACTTC	CASSPGTLQETQYF
many	TRBJ1-5	.	TRBV6-1	TGTGCCAGCATCGGGTGGGGGGCGGAGGGCAATCAGCCCCAGCATTTT	CASIGWGAEGNQPQHF
.	TRBJ1-5	.	TRBV12-3/TRBV12-4	TGTGCCAGCAGTCCCGGGGGCAGTAGGAGCAATCAGCCCCAGCATTTT	CASSPGGSRSNQPQHF
many	TRBJ2-2	.	TRBV5-1	TGCGCCAGCAGCCTACCGGGACTTAACACCGGGGAGCTGTTTTTT	CASSLPGLNTGELFF
.	TRBJ1-2	.	TRBV5-1	TGCGCCAGCAGCTTGGGGGACGGAGAATATGGCTACACCTTC	CASSLGDGEYGYTF
many	TRBJ2-3	TRBD2	TRBV3-1	TGTGCCAGCAGCCAAGAGACAGCGGGAGTGGGTACAGATACGCAGTATTTT	CASSQETAGVGTDTQYF
few	TRBJ2-1	.	TRBV12-3/TRBV12-4	TGTGCCAGCAGTTTTCGGGACTTCGAGCAGTTCTTC	CASSFRDFEQFF
.	TRBJ2-5	.	TRBV20-1	TGCAGTGCTAGAGATGACGGGTTCGGGACCCAGTACTTC	CSARDDGFGTQYF
.	TRBJ1-6	.	TRBV28	TGTGCCAGCAGCACTGCTGGCAGGGGTAATTCACCCCTCCACTTT	CASSTAGRGNSPLHF
few	TRBJ2-2	.	TRBV10-3	TGTGCCATCAGTGATCCCTCGGGGGCCTCCGGGGAGCTGTTTTTT	CAISDPSGASGELFF